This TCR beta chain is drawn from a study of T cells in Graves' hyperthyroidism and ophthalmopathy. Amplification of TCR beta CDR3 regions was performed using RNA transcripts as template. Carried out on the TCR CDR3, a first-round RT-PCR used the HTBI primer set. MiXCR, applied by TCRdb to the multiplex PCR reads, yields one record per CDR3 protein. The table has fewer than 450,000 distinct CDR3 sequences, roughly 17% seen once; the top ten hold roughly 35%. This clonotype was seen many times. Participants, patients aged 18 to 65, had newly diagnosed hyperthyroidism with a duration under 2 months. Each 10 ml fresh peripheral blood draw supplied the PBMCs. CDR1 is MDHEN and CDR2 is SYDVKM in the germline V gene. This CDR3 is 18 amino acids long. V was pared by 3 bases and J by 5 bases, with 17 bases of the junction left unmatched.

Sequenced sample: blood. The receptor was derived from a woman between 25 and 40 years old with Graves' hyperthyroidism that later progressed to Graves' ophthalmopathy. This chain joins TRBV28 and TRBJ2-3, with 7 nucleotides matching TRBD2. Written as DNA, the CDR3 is TGTGCCAGCAGTTTTGGCCCGGGGCGCGCGGGGGAGGGAGATACGCAGTATTTT. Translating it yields CASSFGPGRAGEGDTQYF.